This T cell receptor (beta chain) was captured by sequencing in a study of T cell responses to AZD1222 COVID-19 vaccine. Notes on this clone: As yet, its antigen is unknown.

The germline gives CDR1 SGHRS, CDR2 YFSETQ. The CDR3 totals 16 residues. With V trimmed by 4 bases and J by 6 bases, 7 bases remained unmatched. Clones were read by immunoSEQ multiplex PCR, and TCRdb kept only the in-frame ones, dropping some. The data contain about 180,000 clones, around 90% of them singletons. Findings of the study overall: Two AZD1222 doses significantly raised spike-specific TCR breadth and depth over controls. A mostly white British donor set with more females was recruited, and clonal diversity was possibly underestimated.

The chain is built from TRBV5-1 and TRBJ2-2; 12 nucleotides match TRBD1. The source was peripheral blood, collected 28 days after the second AZD1222 dose. The sequence came from an adult who received the AZD1222 COVID-19 vaccine. In DNA, the CDR3 is TGCGCCAGCAGCCGAGAGGGACAGGGGGCACCCGGGGAGCTGTTTTTT. Its protein is CASSREGQGAPGELFF.